These 9 T cell receptor beta chains were sequenced from one sample in a study of response to subunit inactivated influenza vaccine. TCRdb reprocessed the RT-PCR reads with MiXCR, giving one entry per CDR3 protein. The sample lists 450,000 to 500,000 distinct CDR3 sequences, 9.5% to 12% seen once, with about 12% in the top ten. Here the sequenced sample was PBMCs from blood, taken roughly 45 days after vaccination. The receptors originated from a man aged 50 to 60 who received an inactivated influenza vaccine.

This clonotype has ten or more counts. The chain couples TRBV12-3 or TRBV12-4 to TRBJ2-1, with 8 bases lining up with TRBD1. The V gene end was trimmed by 1 base and the J gene end by 3 bases; junction bases not matched to a gene: 2. CDR3 length: 15 amino acids. The CDR3 is CASSLGGTGYNEQFF. The CDR3 coding sequence is TGTGCCAGCAGTTTAGGTGGGACAGGCTACAATGAGCAGTTCTTC.

This clonotype was seen more than once but under ten times. V gene TRBV5-1 combines with J gene TRBJ1-2; D unresolved. The germline V gene encodes CDR1 SGHRS and CDR2 YFSETQ. This CDR3 is built from 16 residues. V shed 4 bases and J shed 7 bases, with 23 bases lying between them. For the CDR3, the DNA is TGCGCCAGCAGCCTAAACCCAGGACGGGAAGGTGGTGGCTACACCTTC. Protein sequence: CASSLNPGREGGGYTF.

This sequence joins TRBV20-1 and TRBJ1-3; 7 positions agree with TRBD1. The CDR3 is 13 residues long. Per the germline V gene, CDR1 is DFQATT and CDR2 is SNEGSKA (reference sequence). Losses at the gene ends were 4 bases for V and 3 bases for J; bases not matched to a gene: 3. DNA for the CDR3: TGCAGTGCTAAGACAGGGATTGGAAACACCATATATTTT. Residues: CSAKTGIGNTIYF.

This chain joins TRBV12-3 or TRBV12-4 and TRBJ2-1, with a tentative D call TRBD2 (6 bases). Trimming took off 5 bases at V and 4 bases at J, with 12 bases between the two ends. This CDR3 has 14 amino acids. The CDR3 protein is CASSQTRIYNEQFF. DNA of the CDR3: TGTGCCAGCAGTCAGACTAGGATTTACAATGAGCAGTTCTTC.

The genes are TRBV20-1 and TRBJ2-1; TRBD1 might be the D (5 bases). Germline CDR1 reads DFQATT; CDR2 reads SNEGSKA (reference sequence). The CDR3 has 11 residues. Trimming pared 5 bases from V and 9 bases from J, leaving 11 bases between. CDR3 sequence reads: CSAQGVTEQFF. The DNA for the CDR3 is TGCAGTGCTCAAGGGGTTACTGAGCAGTTCTTC.

The chain uses TRBV7-9 and TRBJ2-2; D is uncertain. V gave up 6 bases and J gave up 6 bases, with 8 bases separating them. The germline CDR1 and CDR2 sequences are SEHNR and FQNEAQ (reference sequence). The CDR3 covers 12 residues. CDR3 sequence (DNA): TGTGCCAGCAGAAGAGAGCCCGGGGAGCTGTTTTTT. Translated: CASRREPGELFF.

This chain uses TRBV29-1 with TRBJ2-5, with D maybe TRBD2 (6 bases). Germline lookup yields CDR1 SQVTM and CDR2 ANQGSEA. V dropped 7 bases and J dropped 0 bases, with 12 bases sitting between them. The CDR3 has 13 amino acids. DNA of the CDR3: TGCAGCGCCCAACGGGGGTACCAAGAGACCCAGTACTTC. Translation: CSAQRGYQETQYF.

This clonotype was seen repeatedly, ten times or more. This chain uses TRBV20-1 with TRBJ2-7; TRBD1 agrees at 9 bases. V was pared by 4 bases and J by 3 bases, with 4 bases of the junction left unmatched. The CDR3 sequence is 13 residues long. Germline CDR1 reads DFQATT; CDR2 reads SNEGSKA (reference sequence). CDR3 loop: CSATWTGDYEQYF. The CDR3 DNA sequence: TGCAGTGCTACTTGGACAGGGGACTACGAGCAGTACTTC.

The rearrangement joins TRBV12-5 to TRBJ2-7; D might be TRBD1 (6 bases). The V end was cut by 0 bases, the J end by 1 base, with 13 bases between. Germline CDR1 and CDR2: LGHNT and FRNRAP. There are 16 residues in the CDR3. This chain's CDR3 is CASGLVRDTRSYEQYF. CDR3 nucleotides: TGTGCTAGTGGTTTGGTCCGGGACACCCGTTCCTACGAGCAGTACTTC.